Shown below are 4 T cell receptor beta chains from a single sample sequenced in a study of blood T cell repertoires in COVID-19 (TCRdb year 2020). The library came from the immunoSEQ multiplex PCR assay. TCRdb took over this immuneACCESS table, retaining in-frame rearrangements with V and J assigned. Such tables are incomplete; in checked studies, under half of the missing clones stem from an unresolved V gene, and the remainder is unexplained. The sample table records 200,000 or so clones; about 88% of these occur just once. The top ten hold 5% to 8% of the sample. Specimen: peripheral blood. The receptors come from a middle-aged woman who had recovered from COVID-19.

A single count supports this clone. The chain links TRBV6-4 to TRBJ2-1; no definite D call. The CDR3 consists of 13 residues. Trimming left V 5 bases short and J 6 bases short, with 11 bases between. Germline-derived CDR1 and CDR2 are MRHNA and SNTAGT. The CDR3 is CASSLVQSNEQFF. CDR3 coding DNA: TGTGCCAGCAGTTTGGTCCAGTCCAATGAGCAGTTCTTC.

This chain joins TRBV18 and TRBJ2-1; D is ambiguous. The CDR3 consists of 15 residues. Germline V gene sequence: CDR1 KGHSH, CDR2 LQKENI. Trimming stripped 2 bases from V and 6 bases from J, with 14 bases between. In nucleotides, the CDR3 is TGTGCCAGCTCACCATTTCAGCTTCGGAGCAATGAGCAGTTCTTC. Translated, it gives CASSPFQLRSNEQFF.

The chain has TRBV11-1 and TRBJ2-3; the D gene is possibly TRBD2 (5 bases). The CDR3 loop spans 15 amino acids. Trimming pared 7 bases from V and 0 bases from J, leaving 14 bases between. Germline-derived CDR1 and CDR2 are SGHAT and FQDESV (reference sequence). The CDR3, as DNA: TGTGCCAGCACCCCAGTCGGGAAAAGCACAGATACGCAGTATTTT. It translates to CASTPVGKSTDTQYF.

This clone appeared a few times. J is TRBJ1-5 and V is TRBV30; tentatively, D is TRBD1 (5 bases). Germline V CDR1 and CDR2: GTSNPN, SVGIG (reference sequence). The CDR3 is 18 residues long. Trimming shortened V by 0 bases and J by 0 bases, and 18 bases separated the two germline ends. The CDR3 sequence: CAWSVLRSGGNSNQPQHF. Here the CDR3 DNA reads TGTGCCTGGAGTGTACTAAGGAGTGGGGGGAATAGCAATCAGCCCCAGCATTTT.